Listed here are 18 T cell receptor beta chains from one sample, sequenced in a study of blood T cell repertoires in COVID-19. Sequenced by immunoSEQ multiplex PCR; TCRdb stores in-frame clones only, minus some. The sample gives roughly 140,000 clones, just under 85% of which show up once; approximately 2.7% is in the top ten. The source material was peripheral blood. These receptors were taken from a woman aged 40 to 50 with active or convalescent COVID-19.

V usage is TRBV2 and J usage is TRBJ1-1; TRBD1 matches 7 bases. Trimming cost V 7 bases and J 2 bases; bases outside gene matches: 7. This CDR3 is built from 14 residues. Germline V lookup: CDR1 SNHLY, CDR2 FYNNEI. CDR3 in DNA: TGTGCCAGCAATGACAGGGTGGGTAACACTGAAGCTTTCTTT. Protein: CASNDRVGNTEAFF.

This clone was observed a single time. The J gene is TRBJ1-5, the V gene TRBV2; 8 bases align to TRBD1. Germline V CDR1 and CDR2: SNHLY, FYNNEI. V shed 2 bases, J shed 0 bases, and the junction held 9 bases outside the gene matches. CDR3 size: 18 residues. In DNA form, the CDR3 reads TGTGCCAGCAGTGAACTGGCAGGGGGCGTCTATAGCAATCAGCCCCAGCATTTT. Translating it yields CASSELAGGVYSNQPQHF.

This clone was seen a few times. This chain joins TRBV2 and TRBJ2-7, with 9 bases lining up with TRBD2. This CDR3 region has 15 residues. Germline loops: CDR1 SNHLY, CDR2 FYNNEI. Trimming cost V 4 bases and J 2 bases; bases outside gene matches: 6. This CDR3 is CASSGGAGGAYEQYF. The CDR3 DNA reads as TGTGCCAGCAGTGGGGGCGCGGGAGGGGCCTACGAGCAGTACTTC.

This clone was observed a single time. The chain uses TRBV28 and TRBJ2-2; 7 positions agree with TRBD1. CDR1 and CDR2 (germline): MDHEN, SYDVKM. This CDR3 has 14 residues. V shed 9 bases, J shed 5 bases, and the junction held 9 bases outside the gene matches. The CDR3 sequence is CASNDRVETGELFF. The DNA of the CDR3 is TGTGCCAGTAATGACAGGGTAGAAACCGGGGAGCTGTTTTTT.

The CDR3 is CASGINQRGTEAFF. Here the CDR3 DNA reads TGTGCTAGTGGTATAAACCAACGAGGCACTGAAGCTTTCTTT. The chain is built from TRBV12-5 and TRBJ1-1; D is ambiguous. The V end lost 5 bases, the J end lost 4 bases, and 14 bases lay between the germline ends. CDR1 is LGHNT, CDR2 FRNRAP, per germline. The CDR3 spans 14 residues. The full variable domain, with the rest looked up from reference TRBV12-5 and TRBJ1-1, is DARVTQTPRHKVTEMGQEVTMRCQPILGHNTVFWYRQTMMQGLELLAYFRNRAPLDDSGMPKDRFSAEMPDATLATLKIQPSEPRDSAVYFCASGINQRGTEAFFGQGTRLTVV.

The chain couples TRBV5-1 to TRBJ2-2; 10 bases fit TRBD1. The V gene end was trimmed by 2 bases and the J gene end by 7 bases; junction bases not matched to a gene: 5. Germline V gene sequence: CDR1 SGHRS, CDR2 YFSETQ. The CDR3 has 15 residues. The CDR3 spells CASSLRQGAGGELFF. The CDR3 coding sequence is TGCGCCAGCAGCTTACGACAGGGGGCAGGCGGGGAGCTGTTTTTT.

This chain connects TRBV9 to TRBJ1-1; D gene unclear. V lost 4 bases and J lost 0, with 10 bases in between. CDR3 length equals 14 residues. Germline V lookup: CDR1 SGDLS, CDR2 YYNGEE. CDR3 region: CASSPEGMNTEAFF. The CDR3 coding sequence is TGTGCCAGCAGCCCCGAGGGTATGAACACTGAAGCTTTCTTT.

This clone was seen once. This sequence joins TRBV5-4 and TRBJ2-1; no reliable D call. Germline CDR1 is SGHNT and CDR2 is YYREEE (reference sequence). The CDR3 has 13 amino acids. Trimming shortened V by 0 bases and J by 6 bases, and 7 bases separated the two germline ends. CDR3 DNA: TGTGCCAGCAGCTTGGGGCAAATCAATGAGCAGTTCTTC. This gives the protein CASSLGQINEQFF.

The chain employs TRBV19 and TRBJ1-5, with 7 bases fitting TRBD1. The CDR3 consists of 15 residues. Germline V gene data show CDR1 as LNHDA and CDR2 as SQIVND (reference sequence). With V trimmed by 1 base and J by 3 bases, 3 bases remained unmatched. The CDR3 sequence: CASSIADRNNQPQHF. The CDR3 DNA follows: TGTGCCAGTAGTATAGCGGACAGGAACAATCAGCCCCAGCATTTT.

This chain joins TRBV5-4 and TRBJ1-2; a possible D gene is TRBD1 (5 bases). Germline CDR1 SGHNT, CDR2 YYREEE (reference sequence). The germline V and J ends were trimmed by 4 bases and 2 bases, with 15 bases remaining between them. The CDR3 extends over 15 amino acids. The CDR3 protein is CASSPRGWGNYGYTF. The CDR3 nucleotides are TGTGCCAGCAGCCCGCGGGGCTGGGGGAACTATGGCTACACCTTC. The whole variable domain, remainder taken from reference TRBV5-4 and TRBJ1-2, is ETGVTQSPTHLIKTRGQQVTLRCSSQSGHNTVSWYQQALGQGPQFIFQYYREEENGRGNFPPRFSGLQFPNYSSELNVNALELDDSALYLCASSPRGWGNYGYTFGSGTRLTVV.

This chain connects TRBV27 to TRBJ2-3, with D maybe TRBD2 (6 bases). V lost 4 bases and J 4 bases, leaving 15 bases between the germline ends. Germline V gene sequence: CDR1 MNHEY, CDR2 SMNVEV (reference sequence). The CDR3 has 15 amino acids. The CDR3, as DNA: TGTGCCAGCAGTTCCCCGGGAACGGGGGCAGATACGCAGTATTTT. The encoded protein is CASSSPGTGADTQYF.

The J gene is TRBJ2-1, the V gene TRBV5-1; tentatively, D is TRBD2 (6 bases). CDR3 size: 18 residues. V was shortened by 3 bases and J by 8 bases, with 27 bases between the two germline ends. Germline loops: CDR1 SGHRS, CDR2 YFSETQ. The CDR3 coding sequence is TGCGCCAGCAGCTACTCATTAGCGGAAGAGCTAGTGAACGATGAGCAGTTCTTC. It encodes CASSYSLAEELVNDEQFF. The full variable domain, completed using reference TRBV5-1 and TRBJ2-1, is KAGVTQTPRYLIKTRGQQVTLSCSPISGHRSVSWYQQTPGQGLQFLFEYFSETQRNKGNFPGRFSGRQFSNSRSEMNVSTLELGDSALYLCASSYSLAEELVNDEQFFGPGTRLTVL.

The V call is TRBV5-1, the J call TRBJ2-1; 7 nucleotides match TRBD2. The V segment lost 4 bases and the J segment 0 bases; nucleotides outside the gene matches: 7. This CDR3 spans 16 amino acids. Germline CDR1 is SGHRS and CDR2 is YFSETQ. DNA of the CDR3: TGCGCCAGCAGCCCCGCCGGGGGGAGCTCCTACAATGAGCAGTTCTTC. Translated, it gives CASSPAGGSSYNEQFF.

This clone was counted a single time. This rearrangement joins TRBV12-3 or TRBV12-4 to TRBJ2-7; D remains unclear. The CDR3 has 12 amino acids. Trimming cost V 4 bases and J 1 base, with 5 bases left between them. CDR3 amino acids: CASSSRSYEQYF. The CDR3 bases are TGTGCCAGCAGTTCCCGGTCCTACGAGCAGTACTTC.

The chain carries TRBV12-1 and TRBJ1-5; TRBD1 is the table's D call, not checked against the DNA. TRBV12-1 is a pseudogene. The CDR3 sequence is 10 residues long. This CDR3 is CASSSGQGYF. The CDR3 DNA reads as TGTGCCAGCAGCTCCGGACAGGGGTATTTT.

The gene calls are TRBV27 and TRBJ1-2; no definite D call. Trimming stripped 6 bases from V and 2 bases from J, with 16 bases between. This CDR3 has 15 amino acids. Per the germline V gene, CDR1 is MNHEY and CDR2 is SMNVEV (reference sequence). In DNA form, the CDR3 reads TGTGCCAGCAGCCCCTATGCTGCCGGGAACTATGGCTACACCTTC. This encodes CASSPYAAGNYGYTF.

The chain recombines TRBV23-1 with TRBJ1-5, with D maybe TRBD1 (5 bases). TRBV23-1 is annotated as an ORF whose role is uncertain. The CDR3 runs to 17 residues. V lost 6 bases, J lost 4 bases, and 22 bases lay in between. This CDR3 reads CASSPHEPGVGNQPQHF. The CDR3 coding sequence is TGCGCCAGCAGCCCCCACGAACCGGGGGTAGGTAATCAGCCCCAGCATTTT.

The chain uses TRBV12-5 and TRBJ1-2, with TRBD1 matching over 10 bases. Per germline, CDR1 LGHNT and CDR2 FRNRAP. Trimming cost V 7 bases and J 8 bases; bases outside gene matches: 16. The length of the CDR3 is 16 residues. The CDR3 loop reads CASAPGTGEALWGYTF. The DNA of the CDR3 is TGTGCTAGTGCCCCTGGGACAGGGGAAGCTCTCTGGGGCTACACCTTC.